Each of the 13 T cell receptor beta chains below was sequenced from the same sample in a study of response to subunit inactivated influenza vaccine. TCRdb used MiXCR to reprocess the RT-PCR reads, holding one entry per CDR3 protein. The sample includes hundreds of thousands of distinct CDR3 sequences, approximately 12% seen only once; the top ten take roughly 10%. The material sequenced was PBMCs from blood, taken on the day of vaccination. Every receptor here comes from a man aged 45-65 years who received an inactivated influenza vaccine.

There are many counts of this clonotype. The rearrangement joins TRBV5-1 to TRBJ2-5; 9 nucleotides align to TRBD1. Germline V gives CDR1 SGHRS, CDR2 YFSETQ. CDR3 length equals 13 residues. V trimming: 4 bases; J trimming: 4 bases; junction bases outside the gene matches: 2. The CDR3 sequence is CASSTTGGETQYF. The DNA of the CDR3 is TGCGCCAGCAGCACGACAGGGGGAGAGACCCAGTACTTC.

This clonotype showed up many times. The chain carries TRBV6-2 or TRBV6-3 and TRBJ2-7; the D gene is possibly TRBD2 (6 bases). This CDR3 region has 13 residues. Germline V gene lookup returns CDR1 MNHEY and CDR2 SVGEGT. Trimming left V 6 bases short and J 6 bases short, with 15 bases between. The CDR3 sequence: CASSQRVASEQYF. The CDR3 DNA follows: TGTGCCAGCAGCCAGCGGGTGGCGTCCGAGCAGTACTTC.

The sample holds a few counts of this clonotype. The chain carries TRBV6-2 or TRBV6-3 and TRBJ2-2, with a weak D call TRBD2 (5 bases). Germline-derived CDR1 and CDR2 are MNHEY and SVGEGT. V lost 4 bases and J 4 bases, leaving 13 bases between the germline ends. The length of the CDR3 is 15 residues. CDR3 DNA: TGTGCCAGCAGTTTCGGGGTCGACGGCACCGGGGAGCTGTTTTTT. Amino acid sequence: CASSFGVDGTGELFF.

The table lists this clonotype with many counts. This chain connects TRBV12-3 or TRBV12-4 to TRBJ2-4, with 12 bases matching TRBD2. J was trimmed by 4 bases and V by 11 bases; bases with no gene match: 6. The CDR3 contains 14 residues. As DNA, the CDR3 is TGTGCCTCCTCCGGGACTAGCGGGAAAAACATTCAGTACTTC. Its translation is CASSGTSGKNIQYF.

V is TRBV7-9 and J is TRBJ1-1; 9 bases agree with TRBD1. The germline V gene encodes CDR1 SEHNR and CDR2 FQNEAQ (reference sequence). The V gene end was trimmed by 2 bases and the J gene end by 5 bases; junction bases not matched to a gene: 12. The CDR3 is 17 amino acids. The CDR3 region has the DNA TGTGCCAGCAGCTTAACGGGACAGGGTGAGGGGCGAACTGAAGCTTTCTTT. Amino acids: CASSLTGQGEGRTEAFF.

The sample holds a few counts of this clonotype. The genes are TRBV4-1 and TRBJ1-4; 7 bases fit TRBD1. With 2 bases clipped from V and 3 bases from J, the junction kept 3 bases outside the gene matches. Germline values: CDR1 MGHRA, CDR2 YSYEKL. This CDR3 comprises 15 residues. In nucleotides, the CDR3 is TGCGCCAGCAGCCAAAAGGACAGGTCTAATGAAAAACTGTTTTTT. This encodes CASSQKDRSNEKLFF.

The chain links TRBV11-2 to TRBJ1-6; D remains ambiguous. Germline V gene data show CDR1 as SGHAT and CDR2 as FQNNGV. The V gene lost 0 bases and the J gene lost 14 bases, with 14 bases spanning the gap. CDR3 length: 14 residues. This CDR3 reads CASSLDLSGLSLHF. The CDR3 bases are TGTGCCAGCAGCTTAGATCTCAGCGGTCTGTCCCTCCACTTT.

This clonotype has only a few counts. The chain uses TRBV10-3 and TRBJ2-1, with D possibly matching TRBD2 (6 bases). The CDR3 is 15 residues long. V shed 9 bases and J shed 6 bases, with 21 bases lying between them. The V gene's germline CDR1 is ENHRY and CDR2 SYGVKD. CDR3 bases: TGTGCCATATCATCCCTCCGGTCCGGGAGCAATGAGCAGTTCTTC. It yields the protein CAISSLRSGSNEQFF.

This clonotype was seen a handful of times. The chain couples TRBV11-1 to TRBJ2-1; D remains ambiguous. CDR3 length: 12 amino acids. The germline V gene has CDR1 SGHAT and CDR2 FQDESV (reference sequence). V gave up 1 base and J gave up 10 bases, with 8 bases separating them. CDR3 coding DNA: TGTGCCAGCAGCTTAGGGGAAATGGAGCAGTTCTTC. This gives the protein CASSLGEMEQFF.

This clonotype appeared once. The CDR3 loop reads CASRPLAHPTDTQYF. As DNA, the CDR3 is TGTGCCAGCAGACCCCTAGCGCATCCTACAGATACGCAGTATTTT. The V and J genes are TRBV12-3 or TRBV12-4 and TRBJ2-3; the D gene is possibly TRBD2 (6 bases). V lost 6 bases and J 3 bases, leaving 16 bases between the germline ends. CDR3 length: 15 residues.

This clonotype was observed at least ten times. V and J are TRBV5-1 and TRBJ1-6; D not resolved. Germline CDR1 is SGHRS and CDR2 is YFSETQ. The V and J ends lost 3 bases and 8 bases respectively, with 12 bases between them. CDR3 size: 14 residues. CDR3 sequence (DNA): TGCGCCAGCAGCTATGGAGGAGAAGATTCACCCCTCCACTTT. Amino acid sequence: CASSYGGEDSPLHF.

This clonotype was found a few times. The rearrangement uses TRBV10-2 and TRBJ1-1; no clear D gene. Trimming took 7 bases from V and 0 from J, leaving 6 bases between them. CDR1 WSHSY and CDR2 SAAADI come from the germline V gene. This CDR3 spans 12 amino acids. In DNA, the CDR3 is TGCGCCAGCAAAAGGCTGAACACTGAAGCTTTCTTT. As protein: CASKRLNTEAFF.

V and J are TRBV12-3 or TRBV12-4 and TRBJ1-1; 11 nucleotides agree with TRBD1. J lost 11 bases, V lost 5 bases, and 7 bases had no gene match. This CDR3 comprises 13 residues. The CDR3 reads CASSPGGQGGAFF. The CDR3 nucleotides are TGTGCCAGCAGTCCAGGGGGACAGGGGGGCGCTTTCTTT.